These 9 T cell receptor beta chains originate from one sample sequenced in a study of beta chain features in type 1 diabetes. Findings of the study overall: All four CD4+ subsets of Type 1 diabetes patients contained TCRB CDR3s that were moderately but significantly shorter.

cDNA synthesis used the whole RNA isolate, giving expressed TCRB sequences. Assay: immunoSEQ multiplex PCR; the TCRdb copy retains only in-frame clones and omits some. Among 200,000 to 250,000 clones listed, approximately 16% were seen once. These receptors' antigens are unknown. Sequencing input: naive CD4+ T cells from blood. All receptors derive from a man younger than 40 with type 1 diabetes.

In this sample, this clone turned up a few times. This sample includes further DNA sequences coding for the same CDR3. CDR3 residues: CSVEGIGTGELFF. The CDR3 nucleotides read TGCAGCGTTGAAGGTATCGGGACCGGGGAGCTGTTTTTT. V gene TRBV29-1 combines with J gene TRBJ2-2, with D unresolved. Trimming took off 1 base at V and 5 bases at J, with 8 bases between the two ends. Per the germline V gene, CDR1 is SQVTM and CDR2 is ANQGSEA. The CDR3 is made up of 13 amino acids.

V gene TRBV27 combines with J gene TRBJ2-1; TRBD2 might be the D (6 bases). Germline V lookup: CDR1 MNHEY, CDR2 SMNVEV (reference sequence). The germline V and J ends were trimmed by 1 base and 7 bases, with 23 bases remaining between them. CDR3 length equals 18 residues. The CDR3 region is CASSLFVLGGLPLNEQFF. In nucleotides, the CDR3 is TGTGCCAGCAGTTTATTCGTGCTCGGGGGATTGCCCCTTAATGAGCAGTTCTTC.

DNA of the CDR3: TGTGCCAGCATCCAAGCGGGAGGCCCAGGTACGGAGCAGTACTTC. Protein: CASIQAGGPGTEQYF. The rearrangement uses TRBV28 and TRBJ2-7; 9 bases match TRBD2. The CDR3 has 15 residues. Trimming at V came to 7 bases and at J to 7 bases, leaving 14 bases not matched to a gene. Germline-derived CDR1 and CDR2 are MDHEN and SYDVKM.

This clone was counted between two and nine times. The CDR3 nucleotides read TGCAGCGTTGTTAACGGAGAGACCCAGTACTTC. Translating gives CSVVNGETQYF. This rearrangement joins TRBV29-1 to TRBJ2-5; no reliable D call. The CDR3 contains 11 residues. Between the trimmed V and J ends, which lost 4 bases and 4 bases, there was a span of 7 bases. The germline CDR1 and CDR2 sequences are SQVTM and ANQGSEA.

There are a few counts of this clone. The V gene is TRBV29-1, the J gene TRBJ1-1, with D perhaps matching TRBD1 (5 bases). V was cut by 6 bases and J by 1 base, with 18 bases left in between. The CDR3 runs to 15 residues. Germline lookup yields CDR1 SQVTM and CDR2 ANQGSEA. The CDR3 loop is CSVGPGRLANTEAFF. CDR3 DNA: TGCAGCGTGGGGCCCGGTCGTCTTGCGAACACTGAAGCTTTCTTT.

V gene TRBV5-1 combines with J gene TRBJ1-2; maybe TRBD1 (5 bases). Germline V gene data show CDR1 as SGHRS and CDR2 as YFSETQ. The CDR3 is 13 amino acids. V lost 2 bases to trimming and J lost 8 bases, with 13 bases between them. CDR3 DNA sequence: TGCGCCAGCAGCTTTCGGGGCGAGGAGGGCTACACCTTC. Its translation is CASSFRGEEGYTF.

This sequence joins TRBV9 and TRBJ2-2; 9 nucleotides match TRBD1. Germline assignment: CDR1 SGDLS and CDR2 YYNGEE. V shed 4 bases and J 3 bases; nucleotides not matched to a gene: 4. The CDR3 is made up of 15 amino acids. CDR3 coding DNA: TGTGCCAGCAGCACACAGGGGGCGCACACCGGGGAGCTGTTTTTT. As protein: CASSTQGAHTGELFF.

This clone was seen a handful of times. This chain uses TRBV4-3 with TRBJ1-1, with unresolved D. CDR3 size: 15 residues. V gave up 1 base and J gave up 1 base, with 10 bases separating them. Germline V lookup: CDR1 LGHNA, CDR2 YSLEER. The CDR3 nucleotides read TGCGCCAGCAGCCAAGGACGGGAAGGGAACACTGAAGCTTTCTTT. This codes for CASSQGREGNTEAFF.

This clone showed up just a few times. The chain couples TRBV20-1 to TRBJ2-5; no clear D. Germline V gene data show CDR1 as DFQATT and CDR2 as SNEGSKA (reference sequence). The CDR3 spans 11 residues. Trimming shortened V by 6 bases and J by 4 bases, and 9 bases separated the two germline ends. Here the CDR3 reads CSASQRETQYF. CDR3 in DNA: TGCAGTGCCTCACAAAGAGAGACCCAGTACTTC.